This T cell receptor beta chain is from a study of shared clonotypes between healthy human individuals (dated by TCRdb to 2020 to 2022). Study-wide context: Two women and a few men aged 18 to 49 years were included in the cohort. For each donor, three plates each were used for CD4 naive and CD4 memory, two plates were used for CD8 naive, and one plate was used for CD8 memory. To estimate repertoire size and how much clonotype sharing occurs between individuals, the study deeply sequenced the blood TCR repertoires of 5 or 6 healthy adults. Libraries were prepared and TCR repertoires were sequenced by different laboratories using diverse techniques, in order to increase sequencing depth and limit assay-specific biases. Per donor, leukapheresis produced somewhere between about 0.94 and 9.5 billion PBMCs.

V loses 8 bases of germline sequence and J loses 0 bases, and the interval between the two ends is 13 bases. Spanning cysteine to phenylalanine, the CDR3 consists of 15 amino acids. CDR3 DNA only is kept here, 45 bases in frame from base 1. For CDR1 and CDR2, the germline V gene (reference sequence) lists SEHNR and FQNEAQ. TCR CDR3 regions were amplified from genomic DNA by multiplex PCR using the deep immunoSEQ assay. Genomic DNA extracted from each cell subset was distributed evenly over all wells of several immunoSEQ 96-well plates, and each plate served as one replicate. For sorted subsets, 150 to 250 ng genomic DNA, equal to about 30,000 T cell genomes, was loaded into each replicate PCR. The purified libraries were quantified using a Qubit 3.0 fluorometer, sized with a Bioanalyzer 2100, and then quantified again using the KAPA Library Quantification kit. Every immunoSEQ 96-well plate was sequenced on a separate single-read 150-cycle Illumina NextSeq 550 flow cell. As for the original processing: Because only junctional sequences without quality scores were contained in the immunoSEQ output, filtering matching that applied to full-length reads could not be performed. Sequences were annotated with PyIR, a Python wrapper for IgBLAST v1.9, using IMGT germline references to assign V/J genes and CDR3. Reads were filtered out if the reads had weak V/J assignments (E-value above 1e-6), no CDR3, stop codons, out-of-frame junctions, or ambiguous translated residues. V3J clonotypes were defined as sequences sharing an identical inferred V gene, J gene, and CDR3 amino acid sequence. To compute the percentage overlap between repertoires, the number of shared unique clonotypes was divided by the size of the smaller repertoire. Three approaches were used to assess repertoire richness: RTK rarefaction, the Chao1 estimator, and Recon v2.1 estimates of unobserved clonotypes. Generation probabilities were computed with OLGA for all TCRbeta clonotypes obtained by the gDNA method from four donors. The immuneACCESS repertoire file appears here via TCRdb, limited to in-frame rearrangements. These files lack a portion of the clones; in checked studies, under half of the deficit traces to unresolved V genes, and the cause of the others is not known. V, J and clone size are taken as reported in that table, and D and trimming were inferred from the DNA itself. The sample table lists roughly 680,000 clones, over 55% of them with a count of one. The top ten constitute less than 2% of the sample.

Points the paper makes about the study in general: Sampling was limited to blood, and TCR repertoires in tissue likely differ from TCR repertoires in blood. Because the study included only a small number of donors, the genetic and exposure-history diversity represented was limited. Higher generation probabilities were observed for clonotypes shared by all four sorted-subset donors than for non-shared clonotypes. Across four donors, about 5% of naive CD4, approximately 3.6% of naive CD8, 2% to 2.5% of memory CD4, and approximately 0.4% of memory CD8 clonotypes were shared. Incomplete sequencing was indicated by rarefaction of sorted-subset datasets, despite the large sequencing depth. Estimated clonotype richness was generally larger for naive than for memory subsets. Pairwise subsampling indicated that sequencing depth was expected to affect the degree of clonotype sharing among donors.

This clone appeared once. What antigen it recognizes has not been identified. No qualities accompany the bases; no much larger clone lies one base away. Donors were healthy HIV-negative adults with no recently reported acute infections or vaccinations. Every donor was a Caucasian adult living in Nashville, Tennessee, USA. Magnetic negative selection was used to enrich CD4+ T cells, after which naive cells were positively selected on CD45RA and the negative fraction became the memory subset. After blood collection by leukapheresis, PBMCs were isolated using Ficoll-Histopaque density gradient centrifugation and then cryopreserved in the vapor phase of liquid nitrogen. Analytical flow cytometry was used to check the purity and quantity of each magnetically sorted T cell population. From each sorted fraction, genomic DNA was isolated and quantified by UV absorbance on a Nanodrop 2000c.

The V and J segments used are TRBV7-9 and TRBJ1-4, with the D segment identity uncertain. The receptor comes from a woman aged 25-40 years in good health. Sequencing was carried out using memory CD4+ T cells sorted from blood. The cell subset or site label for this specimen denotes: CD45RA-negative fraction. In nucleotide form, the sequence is TGTGCCAGCGGGATGGGGATTGCAACTAATGAAAAACTGTTTTTT. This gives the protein CASGMGIATNEKLFF.